In this sample, the clone carrying this T cell receptor (beta chain) turned up a few times. Its target is unknown. Gene labels here are mouse ones. The read gets to within 4 residues of the CDR3 end, and the germline J gene fills in the rest. This specimen includes other DNA sequences encoding the same CDR3. After pooling, cutaneous lymph node cells were sorted with CD4, CD8alpha, NKG2D, NKG2ACE and other markers. The CDR3 length is 14 residues. V was clipped by 2 bases and J by 0 bases, with 8 bases between them. The germline gives CDR1 NNHDY, CDR2 SYVADS. Extracted RNA was reverse transcribed, and the resulting cDNA served as sequencing template. Sequencing was performed with immunoSEQ multiplex PCR; in TCRdb, only in-frame clones are kept and a portion is missing. The sample has about 270,000 clones, none seen only once. This entry belongs to a study of CD8+ T cells in alopecia areata. Study-wide results and caveats: Lesional scalp, especially alopecia totalis/universalis, showed higher clonality than normal scalp.

The V gene is TRBV13-3, the J gene TRBJ1-2; a weak D match, TRBD1 (6 bases). Sequenced input: CD4+ T cells sorted from a lymph node. This clonotype originated in a C3H/HeJ mouse with alopecia areata. The strain's MHC type: H2-k. This CDR3 is CASSEGHPNSDYTF. Incomplete CDR3 DNA: TGTGCCAGCAGTGAGGGACACCCAAACTCC.